The 23 T cell receptor beta chains below come from one sample, sequenced in a study of OX40 agonist ivuxolimab in advanced cancers. Sequencing used immunoSEQ multiplex PCR; TCRdb keeps in-frame clones, though not all of them. The sample lists more than 50,000 clones, 75% to 85% occurring once. The material sequenced was CD4+ or CD8+ T cells sorted from blood, taken in a trial of the OX40 agonist ivuxolimab. The origin of the receptors is an adult with an advanced solid tumor such as melanoma, head and neck, liver or kidney cancer.

The chain couples TRBV11-3 to TRBJ2-1; 8 nucleotides align to TRBD2. The germline CDR1 and CDR2 sequences are SGHNT and YENEEA. The length of the CDR3 is 15 residues. Trimming at V came to 4 bases and at J to 2 bases, leaving 4 bases not matched to a gene. Written as DNA, the CDR3 is TGTGCCAGCAGCTCGGCGCGGGGGGCCTACAATGAGCAGTTCTTC. This codes for CASSSARGAYNEQFF.

V and J are TRBV5-6 and TRBJ1-6; 8 bases map to TRBD1. After removal of 4 bases from V and 8 bases from J, the junction contained 5 bases not matched to a gene. Germline-derived CDR1 and CDR2 are SGHDT and YYEEEE. The CDR3 spans 14 residues. In DNA form, the CDR3 reads TGTGCCAGCAGCCCTGGACAGGGTGATTCACCCCTCCACTTT. Translation: CASSPGQGDSPLHF.

J is TRBJ2-2 and V is TRBV5-1; 10 bases line up with TRBD1. The trim removed 6 bases at V and 3 bases at J, leaving 5 bases unmatched. This CDR3 has 15 amino acids. The germline CDR1 and CDR2 sequences are SGHRS and YFSETQ. The CDR3 coding sequence is TGCGCCAGCACCCTGGACAGGGGGGACACCGGGGAGCTGTTTTTT. Translated: CASTLDRGDTGELFF.

The sample holds a few counts of this clone. J is TRBJ2-7 and V is TRBV5-4; D possibly corresponds to TRBD2 (7 bases). CDR1 and CDR2 (germline): SGHNT, YYREEE (reference sequence). The CDR3 extends over 15 amino acids. V was pared by 8 bases and J by 5 bases, with 23 bases between. Here the CDR3 reads CASRTMGGRSHEQYF. CDR3 bases: TGTGCCAGTCGCACGATGGGGGGGCGCAGCCACGAGCAGTACTTC.

The rearrangement uses TRBV5-1 and TRBJ1-2; no clear D. The CDR3 is 17 amino acids. Germline V CDR1 and CDR2: SGHRS, YFSETQ. V dropped 2 bases and J dropped 7 bases, with 24 bases sitting between them. As DNA, the CDR3 is TGCGCCAGCAGCTTTTCCCAATGGAGGGCTACCCACTGTGGCTACACCTTC. It specifies CASSFSQWRATHCGYTF.

The V call is TRBV7-3, the J call TRBJ2-6; D call uncertain. Trimming stripped 0 bases from V and 4 bases from J, with 1 base between. CDR1 is SGHTA and CDR2 is FQGTGA in the germline V gene. This CDR3 has 13 residues. The CDR3 sequence: CASSLTGANVLTF. The CDR3 DNA reads as TGTGCCAGCAGCTTAACCGGGGCCAACGTCCTGACTTTC.

The rearrangement links TRBV6-1 to TRBJ1-5; D ambiguous. V lost 1 base to trimming and J lost 6 bases, with 10 bases between them. The CDR3 spans 14 residues. Germline CDR1 and CDR2: MNHNS and SASEGT. CDR3 in amino acids: CASSEVGLSQPQHF. The CDR3 coding sequence is TGTGCCAGCAGTGAAGTGGGTTTGAGTCAGCCCCAGCATTTT.

The chain combines TRBV7-6 with TRBJ1-3, with D perhaps matching TRBD1 (6 bases). CDR3 length equals 18 residues. CDR1 and CDR2 (germline): SGHVS, FNYEAQ. V was cut by 1 base and J by 0 bases, with 16 bases left in between. The CDR3 DNA reads TGTGCCAGCAGCTTAGACGCGAGGACGGACAGCTCTGGAAACACCATATATTTT. Residues: CASSLDARTDSSGNTIYF.

The chain combines TRBV19 with TRBJ1-5, with 7 bases that match TRBD1. The CDR3 length is 16 residues. V lost 3 bases and J lost 2; bases outside the gene matches: 7. Germline CDR1 is LNHDA and CDR2 is SQIVND (reference sequence). CDR3 residues: CASSIMGGGGNQPQHF. CDR3 nucleotides: TGTGCCAGTAGTATCATGGGAGGGGGCGGCAATCAGCCCCAGCATTTT.

This chain uses TRBV6-1 with TRBJ1-2; D not certain. CDR3 length: 14 amino acids. Germline V gene lookup returns CDR1 MNHNS and CDR2 SASEGT. V lost 5 bases and J lost 4, with 14 bases in between. The CDR3 region is CASSSGLAVYGYTF. The CDR3 DNA reads as TGTGCCAGCAGTTCCGGCCTGGCTGTCTATGGCTACACCTTC.

The chain is built from TRBV10-1 and TRBJ2-1; possibly TRBD2 for D (6 bases). Germline assignment: CDR1 WNHNN and CDR2 SYGVQD (reference sequence). This CDR3 is built from 15 residues. Trimming removed 0 bases at V and 3 bases at J, with 9 bases between. In nucleotides, the CDR3 is TGCGCCAGCAGTGAGTCCGGCGGGGTCTACAATGAGCAGTTCTTC. This sequence encodes CASSESGGVYNEQFF.

The gene calls are TRBV19 and TRBJ2-7; 10 bases map to TRBD1. The CDR3 totals 14 residues. Germline CDR1 is LNHDA and CDR2 is SQIVND (reference sequence). Germline trimming cut 4 bases from V and 0 bases from J; bases unmatched to any gene: 0. The chain's CDR3 is CASSRTGGSYEQYF. The DNA for the CDR3 is TGTGCCAGTAGTAGGACAGGGGGCTCCTACGAGCAGTACTTC.

This chain uses TRBV6-5 with TRBJ2-2; 7 bases fit TRBD1. CDR1 is MNHEY, CDR2 SVGAGI, per germline. CDR3 length: 15 residues. V dropped 6 bases and J dropped 4; count of bases not matched to a gene: 8. The CDR3 loop is CASRPFSGGTGELFF. The CDR3, as DNA: TGTGCCAGCAGACCCTTCTCAGGGGGCACCGGGGAGCTGTTTTTT.

The rearrangement joins TRBV6-1 to TRBJ1-5, with 10 bases identical to TRBD1. Trimming cost V 4 bases and J 7 bases; bases outside gene matches: 7. Germline assignment: CDR1 MNHNS and CDR2 SASEGT. The CDR3 is 15 amino acids. In DNA, the CDR3 is TGTGCCAGCAGTGGAGTGACAGGGGGCAGACAGCCCCAGCATTTT. Translating gives CASSGVTGGRQPQHF.

Only one count was recorded for this clone. The chain carries TRBV11-1 and TRBJ2-7, with TRBD1 matching over 7 bases. CDR3 length: 14 residues. V shed 3 bases and J 6 bases; nucleotides not matched to a gene: 8. Per the germline V gene, CDR1 is SGHAT and CDR2 is FQDESV (reference sequence). CDR3 nucleotide sequence: TGTGCCAGCAGCTTTATACAGGGGTTCGGCGAGCAGTACTTC. This codes for CASSFIQGFGEQYF.

The sample holds a few counts of this clone. Here the CDR3 reads CASSGGLGTDTQYF. The CDR3 DNA is TGTGCCAGCAGTGGGGGACTAGGCACAGATACGCAGTATTTT. The rearrangement links TRBV25-1 to TRBJ2-3; 8 positions match TRBD2. J was trimmed by 1 base and V by 4 bases; bases with no gene match: 1. The CDR3 totals 14 residues. The germline CDR1 and CDR2 sequences are MGHDK and SYGVNS.

This chain uses TRBV29-1 with TRBJ2-1; 8 positions agree with TRBD1. With 3 bases clipped from V and 9 bases from J, the junction kept 13 bases outside the gene matches. CDR3 length: 15 amino acids. From germline, CDR1 is SQVTM and CDR2 ANQGSEA. The CDR3 DNA is TGCAGCGTTGACCCCAGACAGGGGTACGACGGTGAGCAGTTCTTC. Translation gives CSVDPRQGYDGEQFF.

J is TRBJ1-4 and V is TRBV6-6, with D possibly TRBD1 on 6 matching bases. This CDR3 contains 14 residues. Trimming removed 6 bases at V and 2 bases at J, with 10 bases between. Germline V CDR1 and CDR2: MNHNY, SVGAGI (reference sequence). CDR3 coding DNA: TGTGCCAGCAGATATACAGGGACTAATGAAAAACTGTTTTTT. This translates into CASRYTGTNEKLFF.

This chain joins TRBV5-1 and TRBJ1-1; D unresolved. V shed 5 bases and J shed 1 base, with 9 bases lying between them. The CDR3 is 13 amino acids. Germline CDR1 reads SGHRS; CDR2 reads YFSETQ. DNA for the CDR3: TGCGCCAGCAGTGAGACGGCGAACACTGAAGCTTTCTTT. Translated: CASSETANTEAFF.

The V and J genes are TRBV19 and TRBJ2-3, with D possibly matching TRBD2 (6 bases). The V end lost 6 bases, the J end lost 0 bases, and 13 bases lay between the germline ends. This CDR3 is built from 15 residues. Germline assignment: CDR1 LNHDA and CDR2 SQIVND (reference sequence). The CDR3: CASSPEGPSTDTQYF. Here the CDR3 DNA reads TGTGCCAGTAGCCCGGAGGGCCCTAGCACAGATACGCAGTATTTT.

This chain links TRBV9 with TRBJ2-7; D might be TRBD2 (5 bases). Trimming cost V 3 bases and J 2 bases, with 24 bases left between them. CDR3 size: 18 residues. Germline CDR1 and CDR2: SGDLS and YYNGEE. The CDR3 here is CASSGGLRTADDAYEQYF. The CDR3 bases are TGTGCCAGCAGCGGAGGGCTTCGTACGGCGGACGATGCCTACGAGCAGTACTTC.

The chain joins TRBV10-3 to TRBJ1-6; 10 bases align to TRBD1. CDR3 length equals 15 residues. Per the germline V gene, CDR1 is ENHRY and CDR2 is SYGVKD. After removal of 4 bases from V and 9 bases from J, the junction contained 6 bases not matched to a gene. The CDR3 is CAISGGQGPGSPLHF. In DNA, the CDR3 is TGTGCCATCAGTGGGGGACAGGGGCCCGGTTCACCCCTCCACTTT.

This clone was seen more than once but under ten times. The chain recombines TRBV28 with TRBJ1-2, with D unresolved. This CDR3 has 12 residues. CDR1 MDHEN and CDR2 SYDVKM come from the germline V gene. Trimming took 10 bases from V and 0 from J, leaving 9 bases between them. CDR3 region: CATSPTNYGYTF. Written as DNA, the CDR3 is TGTGCCACCAGCCCGACTAACTATGGCTACACCTTC.